This TCR beta chain was captured by sequencing in a study of blood T cell repertoires in COVID-19. Those enrolled in Seattle joined during active infection and were followed longitudinally afterward. V trimming: 7 bases; J trimming: 1 base; junction bases outside the gene matches: 5. The CDR3 has 14 residues. Germline assignment: CDR1 WNHNN and CDR2 SYGVQD (reference sequence). TCRdb's copy holds only in-frame clones and misses some; the assay was immunoSEQ multiplex PCR. In the table there are some 80,000 clones, approximately 90% of which are singletons. This TCR was recovered from a man in his fifties with COVID-19, enrolled during active disease. The sample was peripheral blood. This chain connects TRBV10-1 to TRBJ2-7; 9 nucleotides agree with TRBD1. The CDR3 is CASTDRGKSYEQYF. As DNA, the CDR3 is TGCGCCAGCACCGACAGGGGGAAGTCCTACGAGCAGTACTTC.